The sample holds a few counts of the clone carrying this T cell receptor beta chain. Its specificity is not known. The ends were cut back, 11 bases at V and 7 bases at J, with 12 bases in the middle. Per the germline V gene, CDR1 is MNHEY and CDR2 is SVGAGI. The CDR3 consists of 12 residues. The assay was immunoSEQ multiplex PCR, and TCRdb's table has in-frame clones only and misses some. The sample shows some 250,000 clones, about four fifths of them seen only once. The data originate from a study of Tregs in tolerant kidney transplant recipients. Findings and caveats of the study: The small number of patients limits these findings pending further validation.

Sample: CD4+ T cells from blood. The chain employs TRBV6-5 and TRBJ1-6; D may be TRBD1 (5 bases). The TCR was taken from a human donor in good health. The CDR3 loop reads CAAWDGNSPLHF. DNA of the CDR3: TGTGCCGCCTGGGACGGAAATTCACCCCTCCACTTT.